This TCR beta chain was identified in a study of radiation and T cells in renal cell carcinoma. Data came from immunoSEQ multiplex PCR; TCRdb stores just in-frame clones and leaves some out. The table records over 15,000 clones, 60% to 75% of them present only once. Indicated treatment: 15 Gy SBRT to primary tumor, nephrectomy 4 weeks later. Nephrectomy followed 15 Gy stereotactic body radiation by 4 weeks. The germline CDR1 and CDR2 sequences are MDHEN and SYDVKM. The CDR3 contains 14 residues. V was pared by 10 bases and J by 8 bases, with 23 bases between. This clone was counted only a few times. Its specificity is unknown. Study results and limitations: Only small tumor regions of about 1.1 g were sampled.

Here the sequenced sample was tumor tissue, taken from a patient whose treatment included radiotherapy and nephrectomy. The receptor was derived from a woman aged 70-85 years with renal cell carcinoma. The chain joins TRBV28 to TRBJ1-2, with D unresolved. In DNA form, the CDR3 reads TGTGCCACTCCATCCCGGGGTAGCCCCAGCGGCTACACCTTC. The encoded protein is CATPSRGSPSGYTF.